These 24 T cell receptor beta chains came from one sample sequenced in a study of T cells expressing NK-cell markers. TCRdb derives one entry per CDR3 protein from the 5' RACE reads, leaving out DNA. The table gives a few hundred thousand distinct CDR3 sequences; the top ten clones make up approximately 3.6% of it. Sequenced: blood T cells: a sorted CD56 or NKG2C T cell subset, CD4+ or CD8+ T cells, or bulk PBMC T cells (not recorded which). The receptors come from a man aged 18 to 35 in good health.

The CDR3: CASSPVGTSNEQFF. The chain couples TRBV7-2 to TRBJ2-1; the TCRdb call, TRBD2, lacks DNA for checking. Germline values: CDR1 SGHTA, CDR2 FQGNSA. The CDR3 covers 14 residues.

The gene calls are TRBV10-3 and TRBJ2-6; TCRdb's D call of TRBD2 is untestable without DNA. CDR1 and CDR2 (germline): ENHRY, SYGVKD. The CDR3 has 14 residues. The CDR3 loop is CAISASTGANVLTF.

This rearrangement joins TRBV30 to TRBJ1-3. The CDR3 loop spans 13 amino acids. Germline V gene sequence: CDR1 GTSNPN, CDR2 SVGIG (reference sequence). The CDR3 is CAWSRTAGNTIYF.

The rearrangement joins TRBV12-3 or TRBV12-4 to TRBJ2-1; the TCRdb call, TRBD1, lacks DNA for checking. The CDR3 loop spans 14 amino acids. The CDR3 region is CATLERGYSNEQFF.

The J gene is TRBJ2-5, the V gene TRBV7-9; no DNA is available, so the TRBD1 call from TCRdb remains unchecked. The CDR3 consists of 15 residues. Looked up from germline, CDR1 is SEHNR and CDR2 is FQNEAQ (reference sequence). Here the CDR3 reads CASSSFDRVGETQYF.

V and J are TRBV2 and TRBJ2-7; the TCRdb D gene call, TRBD1, has no DNA to confirm it. The CDR3 totals 16 residues. The germline V gene has CDR1 SNHLY and CDR2 FYNNEI. The CDR3 loop reads CASSEALLGRVYEQYF.

The rearrangement links TRBV30 to TRBJ2-7; the D gene TCRdb calls, TRBD1, cannot be checked with no DNA. The CDR3 is 14 amino acids. The V gene's germline CDR1 is GTSNPN and CDR2 SVGIG (reference sequence). The CDR3 protein is CAWGKTGNTYEQYF.

The chain combines TRBV7-9 with TRBJ1-1. Germline lookup yields CDR1 SEHNR and CDR2 FQNEAQ (reference sequence). This CDR3 has 12 amino acids. The CDR3 sequence is CASSLGTREAFF.

This chain joins TRBV5-1 and TRBJ2-5; TCRdb indicates TRBD1, and absent DNA this call remains unverified. CDR1 SGHRS and CDR2 YFSETQ come from the germline V gene. The CDR3 is 15 amino acids. The CDR3 sequence is CASSSQGPLKETQYF. The full variable domain, with the rest looked up from reference TRBV5-1 and TRBJ2-5, is KAGVTQTPRYLIKTRGQQVTLSCSPISGHRSVSWYQQTPGQGLQFLFEYFSETQRNKGNFPGRFSGRQFSNSRSEMNVSTLELGDSALYLCASSSQGPLKETQYFGPGTRLLVL.

The chain carries TRBV9 and TRBJ2-2; no DNA is available, so the TRBD1 call from TCRdb remains unchecked. The length of the CDR3 is 16 residues. Germline V gives CDR1 SGDLS, CDR2 YYNGEE. CDR3 residues: CASSVAGLPNTGELFF.

The chain carries TRBV20-1 and TRBJ2-1; lacking DNA, the TRBD1 call made by TCRdb goes unchecked. CDR1 is DFQATT, CDR2 SNEGSKA, per germline (reference sequence). The length of the CDR3 is 15 residues. Here the CDR3 reads CSARAQDRPYNEQFF.

The V call is TRBV7-9, the J call TRBJ2-3. This CDR3 has 13 amino acids. Germline V CDR1 and CDR2: SEHNR, FQNEAQ (reference sequence). The chain's CDR3 is CASMVASTDTQYF.

The chain carries TRBV7-9 and TRBJ2-1; the TCRdb D gene call, TRBD2, has no DNA to confirm it. The CDR3 sequence is 15 residues long. Germline loops: CDR1 SEHNR, CDR2 FQNEAQ (reference sequence). CDR3 region: CASSLARAGVYEQFF.

The chain carries TRBV11-2 and TRBJ2-1; without DNA, the TCRdb call of TRBD2 cannot be checked. The CDR3 runs to 18 residues. Germline V gives CDR1 SGHAT, CDR2 FQNNGV. CDR3: CASSLDPSGSLVYNEQFF.

The chain employs TRBV29-1 and TRBJ2-3; TCRdb's D call of TRBD1 is untestable without DNA. The germline V gene encodes CDR1 SQVTM and CDR2 ANQGSEA. The CDR3 extends over 14 amino acids. The CDR3 sequence is CSVDGQGRTDTQYF.

The chain employs TRBV7-3 and TRBJ2-1; as DNA is missing, the TRBD2 call by TCRdb cannot be tested. This CDR3 has 15 residues. Germline V gene sequence: CDR1 SGHTA, CDR2 FQGTGA. This CDR3 is CASSHGGLANNEQFF.

This chain links TRBV5-6 with TRBJ1-2. The CDR3 runs 13 residues. Germline assignment: CDR1 SGHDT and CDR2 YYEEEE. CDR3 amino acids: CASSTPSPEGYTF.

The V call is TRBV13, the J call TRBJ2-6; TCRdb picks TRBD2, but there is no DNA to check that call. CDR1 PRHDT and CDR2 FYEKMQ come from the germline V gene (reference sequence). The CDR3 is 17 residues long. The CDR3 here is CASSLEDAEAGANVLTF. The full variable domain, with the rest looked up from reference TRBV13 and TRBJ2-6, is AAGVIQSPRHLIKEKRETATLKCYPIPRHDTVYWYQQGPGQDPQFLISFYEKMQSDKGSIPDRFSAQQFSDYHSELNMSSLELGDSALYFCASSLEDAEAGANVLTFGAGSRLTVL.

The V call is TRBV5-1, the J call TRBJ2-4; TCRdb's D call of TRBD1 is untestable without DNA. CDR3 length equals 13 residues. Germline V gene data show CDR1 as SGHRS and CDR2 as YFSETQ. CDR3 sequence reads: CASSPRSGDIQYF.

V gene TRBV7-8 combines with J gene TRBJ1-2. The CDR3 consists of 13 residues. The germline CDR1 and CDR2 sequences are SGHVS and FQNEAQ. This CDR3 is CASSRGGTEGYTF.

The chain couples TRBV6-2 or TRBV6-3 to TRBJ2-1; TCRdb proposes TRBD1, but this gene call is untestable without DNA. This CDR3 region has 14 residues. Germline CDR1 is MNHEY and CDR2 is SVGEGT. CDR3 loop: CATLGVSRGNEQFF.

The chain is built from TRBV5-1 and TRBJ2-1. In germline, CDR1 is SGHRS, CDR2 YFSETQ. This CDR3 is 14 amino acids long. CDR3 protein: CASSVGDQGNEQFF.

The V and J genes are TRBV7-9 and TRBJ2-2; without DNA, the TCRdb call of TRBD2 cannot be checked. The CDR3 is 17 residues long. The germline V gene encodes CDR1 SEHNR and CDR2 FQNEAQ (reference sequence). The CDR3 sequence is CASSLPPGLDATGELFF.

The chain links TRBV12-3 or TRBV12-4 to TRBJ2-3; there is no DNA to check the TCRdb D call of TRBD2. CDR3 size: 17 residues. The CDR3 reads CASSSWTSVRGTDTQYF.